The 27 T cell receptor beta chains below come from one sample, sequenced in a study of PD-1 blockade in classical Hodgkin lymphoma. Time point reported: cycle 4 day 1 (C4D1), after more than five weeks of nivolumab. There was relapse after autologous stem cell transplantation in every patient, and there was variation in brentuximab vedotin exposure. Magnetic negative selection, applied to thawed PBMCs, was used to isolate the CD8+ T cells. Method: immunoSEQ multiplex PCR; TCRdb's copy keeps in-frame clones and lacks some. Here the sample spans approximately 19,000 clones, roughly nine tenths being singletons. The sequenced sample was CD8+ T cells from blood, obtained before the fourth cycle of nivolumab. The receptors originated from a human donor with classical Hodgkin lymphoma.

The V gene is TRBV11-3, the J gene TRBJ2-1; 8 bases are shared with TRBD2. The CDR3 has 14 amino acids. The germline gives CDR1 SGHNT, CDR2 YENEEA. Unmatched junction bases numbered 7, after V lost 4 bases and J lost 8 bases. In DNA, the CDR3 is TGTGCCAGCAGCTCTTATAGCGGGAAGGATGAGCAGTTCTTC. Protein product: CASSSYSGKDEQFF.

The chain carries TRBV10-1 and TRBJ2-7; 7 nucleotides line up with TRBD2. V was clipped by 3 bases and J by 3 bases; unmatched bases: 5. The CDR3 loop spans 14 amino acids. CDR1 WNHNN and CDR2 SYGVQD come from the germline V gene (reference sequence). CDR3 residues: CASSDETSFYEQYF. CDR3 sequence (DNA): TGCGCCAGCAGTGATGAGACTAGCTTCTACGAGCAGTACTTC.

The V gene is TRBV7-8, the J gene TRBJ2-3; 8 positions match TRBD2. Germline V gene sequence: CDR1 SGHVS, CDR2 FQNEAQ. The CDR3 spans 18 residues. V dropped 4 bases and J dropped 2; count of bases not matched to a gene: 14. CDR3 DNA sequence: TGTGCCAGCAGCTCAACCCACCCTAGCGGGCCCTACACAGATACGCAGTATTTT. Protein: CASSSTHPSGPYTDTQYF.

The rearrangement links TRBV4-1 to TRBJ2-1; possibly TRBD1 for D (6 bases). Germline CDR1 is MGHRA and CDR2 is YSYEKL. The length of the CDR3 is 16 residues. Trimming took 2 bases from V and 7 from J, leaving 18 bases between them. As DNA, the CDR3 is TGCGCCAGCAGCCAAAGGGGGAAGGGCCTTGGTAATGAGCAGTTCTTC. Encoded protein: CASSQRGKGLGNEQFF.

This chain uses TRBV6-5 with TRBJ2-7; tentatively, D is TRBD1 (5 bases). Trimming cost V 2 bases and J 3 bases, with 8 bases left between them. The CDR3 consists of 13 residues. Germline V gene sequence: CDR1 MNHEY, CDR2 SVGAGI. The CDR3 sequence: CASSYGTGYEQYF. The DNA of the CDR3 is TGTGCCAGCAGTTACGGCACAGGCTACGAGCAGTACTTC.

The V call is TRBV25-1, the J call TRBJ2-5, with a weak D call TRBD1 (6 bases). CDR1 and CDR2 (germline): MGHDK, SYGVNS. The CDR3 is made up of 15 amino acids. V lost 1 base, J lost 0 bases, and 9 bases lay in between. The CDR3 is CASSESRGYQETQYF. CDR3 bases: TGTGCCAGCAGTGAATCCAGGGGATACCAAGAGACCCAGTACTTC.

The rearrangement uses TRBV30 and TRBJ1-4, with D maybe TRBD1 (5 bases). Trimming removed 5 bases from V and 14 bases from J, with 18 bases in between. Germline lookup yields CDR1 GTSNPN and CDR2 SVGIG (reference sequence). The CDR3 totals 12 residues. The chain's CDR3 is CAWGGMGPFLFF. DNA of the CDR3: TGTGCCTGGGGGGGGATGGGGCCATTTCTGTTTTTT.

The rearrangement uses TRBV15 and TRBJ1-1; D possibly corresponds to TRBD1 (6 bases). The length of the CDR3 is 14 residues. Germline V gives CDR1 LNHNV, CDR2 YYDKDF (reference sequence). Trimming took off 5 bases at V and 7 bases at J, with 17 bases between the two ends. The CDR3 nucleotides read TGTGCCACCAGCGCCAGGGGTCGGCCCTATGAAGCTTTCTTT. Amino acid sequence: CATSARGRPYEAFF.

This clone was counted only a few times. The chain joins TRBV30 to TRBJ2-1; D unresolved. The CDR3 contains 13 residues. Germline values: CDR1 GTSNPN, CDR2 SVGIG (reference sequence). Trimming left V 6 bases short and J 5 bases short, with 14 bases between. As DNA, the CDR3 is TGTGCCTGTGAGCGAATTGCGAACAATGAGCAGTTCTTC. This codes for CACERIANNEQFF.

The CDR3 region is CATGGWKATNEKLFF. CDR3 DNA sequence: TGTGCCACCGGTGGGTGGAAAGCAACTAATGAAAAACTGTTTTTT. This chain uses TRBV15 with TRBJ1-4; D is uncertain. This CDR3 region has 15 residues. Trimming took 8 bases from V and 0 from J, leaving 13 bases between them. Per the germline V gene, CDR1 is LNHNV and CDR2 is YYDKDF (reference sequence). Full variable domain (outside the CDR3, taken from reference TRBV15 and TRBJ1-4): DAMVIQNPRYQVTQFGKPVTLSCSQTLNHNVMYWYQQKSSQAPKLLFHYYDKDFNNEADTPDNFQSRRPNTSFCFLDIRSPGLGDTAMYLCATGGWKATNEKLFFGSGTQLSVL.

This sequence joins TRBV27 and TRBJ2-7, with 12 bases aligning to TRBD2. The CDR3 length is 16 residues. Trimming took 10 bases from V and 2 from J; bases not matched to a gene: 12. Looked up from germline, CDR1 is MNHEY and CDR2 is SMNVEV (reference sequence). The CDR3 protein is CATMPRASGRAYEQYF. The DNA of the CDR3 is TGTGCCACAATGCCTAGGGCTAGCGGGAGGGCCTACGAGCAGTACTTC.

This chain links TRBV6-4 with TRBJ1-4, with D unclear. Germline CDR1 MRHNA, CDR2 SNTAGT. V lost 3 bases and J lost 6, with 11 bases in between. This CDR3 has 14 residues. CDR3 amino acids: CASSEGPDDEKLFF. In DNA, the CDR3 is TGTGCCAGCAGTGAAGGACCGGACGATGAAAAACTGTTTTTT.

The chain joins TRBV18 to TRBJ1-1; D is ambiguous. Germline assignment: CDR1 KGHSH and CDR2 LQKENI. The V and J ends lost 0 bases and 0 bases respectively, with 2 bases between them. This CDR3 has 13 residues. CDR3: CASSPPVNTEAFF. As DNA, the CDR3 is TGTGCCAGCTCACCACCGGTGAACACTGAAGCTTTCTTT.

This clone was detected only a few times. This chain connects TRBV19 to TRBJ1-1, with no clear D. The germline V and J ends were trimmed by 1 base and 4 bases, with 10 bases remaining between them. The CDR3 has 14 residues. Germline assignment: CDR1 LNHDA and CDR2 SQIVND (reference sequence). CDR3: CASSIGFPPTEAFF. The CDR3 DNA sequence: TGTGCCAGTAGTATAGGATTCCCGCCCACTGAAGCTTTCTTT.

The J gene is TRBJ2-7, the V gene TRBV2; 12 bases are shared with TRBD2. V lost 6 bases to trimming and J lost 7 bases; unmatched junction nucleotides: 4. The CDR3 extends over 13 amino acids. Germline V gene data show CDR1 as SNHLY and CDR2 as FYNNEI. The CDR3 sequence is CASRLAGGWEQYF. CDR3 nucleotide sequence: TGTGCCAGCAGACTAGCGGGAGGTTGGGAGCAGTACTTC.

The chain links TRBV7-9 to TRBJ1-2; 8 bases map to TRBD1. With V trimmed by 5 bases and J by 8 bases, 22 bases remained unmatched. The CDR3 is made up of 18 amino acids. Germline CDR1 and CDR2: SEHNR and FQNEAQ (reference sequence). The CDR3 region is CASSPPFADRGRLEGYTF. The DNA of the CDR3 is TGTGCCAGCAGCCCACCCTTCGCTGACAGGGGAAGGTTAGAGGGCTACACCTTC.

The chain links TRBV27 to TRBJ1-2, with TRBD1 matching over 10 bases. V was pared by 0 bases and J by 4 bases, with 5 bases of the junction left unmatched. The CDR3 extends over 16 amino acids. The germline gives CDR1 MNHEY, CDR2 SMNVEV (reference sequence). CDR3 protein: CASSLSVTGGGYGYTF. The DNA for the CDR3 is TGTGCCAGCAGTTTATCAGTGACAGGGGGCGGCTATGGCTACACCTTC.

This clone was observed a few times. This chain joins TRBV19 and TRBJ1-1; no clear D gene. V was shortened by 3 bases and J by 4 bases, with 9 bases between the two germline ends. The CDR3 consists of 13 residues. CDR1 is LNHDA and CDR2 is SQIVND in the germline V gene (reference sequence). CDR3 loop: CASSMGSLTEAFF. CDR3 sequence (DNA): TGTGCCAGTAGTATGGGCTCTCTCACTGAAGCTTTCTTT.

V gene TRBV28 combines with J gene TRBJ2-2; either TRBD1 or TRBD2 may supply D (5 bases each). V dropped 7 bases and J dropped 6 bases, with 15 bases sitting between them. The germline V gene encodes CDR1 MDHEN and CDR2 SYDVKM. The length of the CDR3 is 14 residues. The CDR3 DNA sequence: TGTGCCAGCACCCTACCCCTGGGGGCCGGGGAGCTGTTTTTT. Protein sequence: CASTLPLGAGELFF.

This sequence joins TRBV27 and TRBJ2-7; 7 bases are shared with TRBD2. Germline V gene sequence: CDR1 MNHEY, CDR2 SMNVEV (reference sequence). With 5 bases clipped from V and 6 bases from J, the junction kept 4 bases outside the gene matches. The CDR3 is 12 residues long. In DNA form, the CDR3 reads TGTGCCAGCAGTACCGGGGGGTCCGAGCAGTACTTC. This encodes CASSTGGSEQYF.

The chain joins TRBV7-9 to TRBJ2-1; the D is unclear. Germline loops: CDR1 SEHNR, CDR2 FQNEAQ (reference sequence). The CDR3 consists of 11 residues. V was shortened by 5 bases and J by 6 bases, with 5 bases between the two germline ends. The CDR3 loop is CASSPPNEQFF. CDR3 in DNA: TGTGCCAGCAGCCCCCCCAATGAGCAGTTCTTC.

This rearrangement joins TRBV6-1 to TRBJ2-7; 8 nucleotides match TRBD1. The CDR3 totals 15 residues. V was clipped by 0 bases and J by 4 bases; unmatched bases: 5. Germline V gene data show CDR1 as MNHNS and CDR2 as SASEGT. The CDR3 coding sequence is TGTGCCAGCAGTGAAGCCGGACAGGGTGGGTACGAGCAGTACTTC. This gives the protein CASSEAGQGGYEQYF.

This clone was seen a handful of times. The chain recombines TRBV7-9 with TRBJ1-1, with 9 bases lining up with TRBD1. Germline V gene sequence: CDR1 SEHNR, CDR2 FQNEAQ (reference sequence). The ends lost 6 bases at V and 1 base at J; junction bases unmatched: 12. The CDR3 sequence is 17 residues long. Here the CDR3 reads CASSSPRQGGRNTEAFF. CDR3 DNA: TGTGCCAGCAGTTCCCCTCGACAGGGGGGGAGGAACACTGAAGCTTTCTTT.

This clone showed up just a few times. This chain connects TRBV27 to TRBJ2-7; D might be TRBD2 (6 bases). CDR1 MNHEY and CDR2 SMNVEV come from the germline V gene (reference sequence). The CDR3 extends over 13 amino acids. V was cut by 5 bases and J by 4 bases, with 12 bases left in between. CDR3 sequence reads: CASSTSRSYEQYF. CDR3 sequence (DNA): TGTGCCAGCAGTACTAGCCGGTCTTACGAGCAGTACTTC.

V and J are TRBV7-9 and TRBJ1-5, with D unclear. The V gene lost 5 bases and the J gene lost 8 bases, with 10 bases spanning the gap. The CDR3 consists of 12 residues. From germline, CDR1 is SEHNR and CDR2 FQNEAQ (reference sequence). The CDR3 DNA reads as TGTGCCAGCAGCCCCGGGTCGGAGCCCCAGCATTTT. This gives the protein CASSPGSEPQHF.

This rearrangement joins TRBV10-1 to TRBJ1-6; possibly TRBD1 for D (5 bases). Germline CDR1 reads WNHNN; CDR2 reads SYGVQD (reference sequence). This CDR3 spans 18 amino acids. Trimming took off 9 bases at V and 8 bases at J, with 29 bases between the two ends. The CDR3 DNA is TGCGCCAGACCCACGATGACAGAGCAAAGCCCAAACTATTCACCCCTCCACTTT. It is translated as CARPTMTEQSPNYSPLHF.

The V call is TRBV7-9, the J call TRBJ2-7; D unresolved. Between the trimmed V and J ends, which lost 5 bases and 2 bases, there was a span of 13 bases. The CDR3 consists of 14 residues. The germline CDR1 and CDR2 sequences are SEHNR and FQNEAQ (reference sequence). Written as DNA, the CDR3 is TGTGCCAGCAGCCCCGAGCGCCTGCCCTACGAGCAGTACTTC. This encodes CASSPERLPYEQYF.